The 16 T cell receptor beta chains below were found in one sample sequenced in a study of CXCR3-negative and CXCR3-positive naive CD8 T cells. Findings and caveats of the study: TRB CDR3 hydrophobicity was greater in CXCR3-positive naive cells than in CXCR3-negative naive cells.

The antigens for these receptors are not known. cDNA libraries for TRB were generated by 5' RACE incorporating UMI labels. After re-calling the 5' RACE reads, TCRdb lists one entry per CDR3 protein, DNA absent. This sample's clone table lists about 89,000 distinct CDR3 sequences. Source material: naive CXCR3+ CD8+ T cells from blood. As for subset: CD45RO-CCR7+CD27+CD95- naive CD8+ T cells expressing CXCR3 (TNR3+). The origin of the receptors is a human donor in good health. Some clones in this sample may be carry-over from other donors' samples.

The chain has TRBV14 and TRBJ2-7. The V gene's germline CDR1 is SGHDN and CDR2 FVKESK. The CDR3 is 14 amino acids. The CDR3: CASSHYKANYEQYF. Full variable domain (missing parts from reference TRBV14 and TRBJ2-7): EAGVTQFPSHSVIEKGQTVTLRCDPISGHDNLYWYRRVMGKEIKFLLHFVKESKQDESGMPNNRFLAERTGGTYSTLKVQPAELEDSGVYFCASSHYKANYEQYFGPGTRLTVT.

The chain is built from TRBV25-1 and TRBJ2-7. The CDR3 contains 15 residues. The germline V gene has CDR1 MGHDK and CDR2 SYGVNS. CDR3 sequence: CASSEYFGVDYEQYF.

This chain joins TRBV12-3 or TRBV12-4 and TRBJ2-5; checking the TCRdb D call of TRBD2 is not possible without DNA. The CDR3 runs 14 residues. CDR3 region: CASNPSGLQETQYF.

The chain has TRBV10-3 and TRBJ2-1; the TCRdb D gene call, TRBD1, has no DNA to confirm it. Per the germline V gene, CDR1 is ENHRY and CDR2 is SYGVKD. The CDR3 extends over 14 amino acids. The CDR3: CAISDPDTYNEQFF.

The J gene is TRBJ2-4, the V gene TRBV4-1; TCRdb reports TRBD1, a call that lacks DNA to check it against. Germline-derived CDR1 and CDR2 are MGHRA and YSYEKL. CDR3 length: 20 amino acids. The CDR3 region is CASSQETGTGLLIAKNIQYF.

This chain links TRBV20-1 with TRBJ2-1; no DNA is available, so the TRBD1 call from TCRdb remains unchecked. Germline CDR1 reads DFQATT; CDR2 reads SNEGSKA (reference sequence). The CDR3 length is 14 residues. This chain's CDR3 is CSARDRGNINEQFF.

This chain uses TRBV5-5 with TRBJ2-1. Germline CDR1 is SGHKS and CDR2 is YYEKEE (reference sequence). The CDR3 is 12 residues long. CDR3 in amino acids: CASSLEGREQFF.

The genes are TRBV29-1 and TRBJ2-7; TCRdb calls TRBD2, which cannot be checked without DNA. Germline-derived CDR1 and CDR2 are SQVTM and ANQGSEA. This CDR3 is built from 14 residues. The CDR3 loop reads CSVHLLAGGYEQYF.

The rearrangement joins TRBV5-1 to TRBJ1-1. This CDR3 contains 13 residues. CDR1 and CDR2 (germline): SGHRS, YFSETQ. The CDR3 loop reads CASSSPGNTEAFF.

The rearrangement uses TRBV6-5 and TRBJ2-2; TCRdb lists TRBD2, though no DNA is available to test this call. The germline gives CDR1 MNHEY, CDR2 SVGAGI. This CDR3 spans 18 amino acids. CDR3 in amino acids: CASSYMTSGGPNTGELFF.

This chain connects TRBV20-1 to TRBJ2-1; TCRdb calls TRBD2, which cannot be checked without DNA. The CDR3 sequence is 14 residues long. The V gene's germline CDR1 is DFQATT and CDR2 SNEGSKA (reference sequence). This CDR3 reads CSARTSGDYNEQFF.

The chain has TRBV5-1 and TRBJ2-7; with no DNA, the TCRdb D assignment of TRBD2 cannot be verified. The CDR3 contains 14 residues. The germline CDR1 and CDR2 sequences are SGHRS and YFSETQ. The CDR3 sequence is CASSTEGFAETQYF.

The gene calls are TRBV7-9 and TRBJ1-5. The CDR3 runs to 11 residues. The germline V gene has CDR1 SEHNR and CDR2 FQNEAQ (reference sequence). The CDR3 protein is CASSRGSRQHF.

The chain couples TRBV6-6 to TRBJ1-4. The germline V gene has CDR1 MNHNY and CDR2 SVGAGI (reference sequence). CDR3 size: 12 residues. The CDR3 loop reads CASSPGGEKLFF.

The V and J genes are TRBV7-9 and TRBJ2-1; TCRdb selects TRBD1, and the lack of DNA leaves this call unchecked. In germline, CDR1 is SEHNR, CDR2 FQNEAQ (reference sequence). This CDR3 is 12 amino acids long. The CDR3 spells CASSAPRDDRFF.

V is TRBV5-1 and J is TRBJ1-4; the D call from TCRdb, TRBD1, cannot be confirmed without DNA. This CDR3 is 16 amino acids long. CDR1 and CDR2 from the germline V gene are SGHRS and YFSETQ. CDR3 sequence reads: CASSSRQGGTNEKLFF. The whole variable domain, remainder taken from reference TRBV5-1 and TRBJ1-4, is KAGVTQTPRYLIKTRGQQVTLSCSPISGHRSVSWYQQTPGQGLQFLFEYFSETQRNKGNFPGRFSGRQFSNSRSEMNVSTLELGDSALYLCASSSRQGGTNEKLFFGSGTQLSVL.